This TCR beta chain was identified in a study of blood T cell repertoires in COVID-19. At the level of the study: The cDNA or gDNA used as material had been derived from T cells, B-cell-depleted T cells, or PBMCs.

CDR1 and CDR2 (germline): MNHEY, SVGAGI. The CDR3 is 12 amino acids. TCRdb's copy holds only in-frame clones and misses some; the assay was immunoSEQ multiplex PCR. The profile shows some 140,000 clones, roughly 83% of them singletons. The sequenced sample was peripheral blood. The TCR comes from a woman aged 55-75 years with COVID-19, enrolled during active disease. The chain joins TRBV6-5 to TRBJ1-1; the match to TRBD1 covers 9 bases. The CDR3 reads CAVGDRVSEAFF. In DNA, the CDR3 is TGTGCTGTGGGGGACAGGGTATCTGAAGCTTTCTTT.